Presented here are 8 T cell receptor beta chains from one specimen sequenced in a study of cytomegalovirus exposure and HLA in healthy donors (dated by TCRdb to about 2017). To prepare the library, the immunoSEQ multiplex PCR assay was applied. The multiplex PCR relied on a mix of 60 forward primers for TCR Vbeta segments and 13 reverse primers for TCR Jbeta segments. Imported from immuneACCESS, the table was reduced by TCRdb to in-frame sequences with V and J called. These copies leave out some clones; in studies compared against another copy, an unresolved V gene accounts for under half, and the cause of the remainder is not known. This sample lists under 35,000 clones; 62% were detected once. Around two fifths of the sample comes from the top ten. Sequencing was done on a sample of PBMCs. The receptors derive from a male donor in good health and CMV-seropositive.

This chain uses TRBV10-3 with TRBJ2-7; 9 bases align to TRBD1. This CDR3 is 14 amino acids long. Trimming removed 2 bases from V and 3 bases from J; junction bases left unmatched: 2. The germline gives CDR1 ENHRY, CDR2 SYGVKD. This CDR3 is CAISEKGQGYEQYF. The CDR3 DNA follows: TGTGCCATCAGTGAGAAGGGACAGGGCTACGAGCAGTACTTC.

This clone came up a few times. The CDR3 DNA follows: TGTGCCAGTAGTATGGGGTGGGGCCAGCCCCAGCATTTT. As protein: CASSMGWGQPQHF. The rearrangement links TRBV19 to TRBJ1-5; TRBD1 might be the D (5 bases). The CDR3 has 13 amino acids. V was cut by 3 bases and J by 7 bases, with 10 bases left in between. Per the germline V gene, CDR1 is LNHDA and CDR2 is SQIVND (reference sequence).

The chain employs TRBV6-5 and TRBJ2-7, with D perhaps TRBD1 (6 bases). The CDR3 totals 14 residues. Per the germline V gene, CDR1 is MNHEY and CDR2 is SVGAGI. V lost 2 bases and J lost 3, with 11 bases in between. CDR3 amino acids: CASSYGTSGYEQYF. Here the CDR3 DNA reads TGTGCCAGCAGTTACGGGACATCAGGCTACGAGCAGTACTTC.

The V call is TRBV9, the J call TRBJ1-3; D is unresolved. The CDR3 is 15 amino acids. CDR1 and CDR2 from the germline V gene are SGDLS and YYNGEE. V was trimmed by 7 bases and J by 0 bases, leaving 14 bases between them. CDR3 in amino acids: CASGRGISSGNTIYF. The CDR3 DNA follows: TGTGCCAGCGGGAGAGGTATTAGCTCTGGAAACACCATATATTTT. Looking up the rest from reference TRBV9 and TRBJ1-3 gives the full variable domain: DSGVTQTPKHLITATGQRVTLRCSPRSGDLSVYWYQQSLDQGLQFLIQYYNGEERAKGNILERFSAQQFPDLHSELNLSSLELGDSALYFCASGRGISSGNTIYFGEGSWLTVV.

CDR3 DNA sequence: TGTGCCAGCGCCAGGGGGCAGTGGGAGCAGTACTTC. It yields the protein CASARGQWEQYF. The J gene is TRBJ2-7, the V gene TRBV6-1, with 8 positions matching TRBD1. The CDR3 contains 12 residues. V shed 8 bases and J 7 bases; nucleotides not matched to a gene: 7. CDR1 and CDR2 (germline): MNHNS, SASEGT.

V is TRBV28 and J is TRBJ2-1, with TRBD2 matching 10 bases. Trimming removed 5 bases from V and 12 bases from J; junction bases left unmatched: 10. Germline CDR1 and CDR2: MDHEN and SYDVKM. This CDR3 is built from 14 residues. CDR3 in DNA: TGTGCCAGCAGTGGGGGGGGTAGCGGGAGGCGGCAGTTCTTC. Encoded protein: CASSGGGSGRRQFF.

Judged by abundance, this clone is medium-sized. The V call is TRBV14, the J call TRBJ1-1; no reliable D call. The CDR3 loop spans 16 amino acids. V lost 0 bases, J lost 0 bases, and 11 bases lay in between. Germline assignment: CDR1 SGHDN and CDR2 FVKESK. CDR3 loop: CASSQEWAHLNTEAFF. The CDR3 bases are TGTGCCAGCAGCCAAGAATGGGCACACCTGAACACTGAAGCTTTCTTT.

The chain uses TRBV30 and TRBJ1-2; D perhaps matches TRBD1 (5 bases). Trimming shortened V by 4 bases and J by 8 bases, and 14 bases separated the two germline ends. This CDR3 is built from 12 residues. Germline V gives CDR1 GTSNPN, CDR2 SVGIG (reference sequence). The DNA for the CDR3 is TGTGCCTGGATGCCAGGCCCAGGGGGCTACACCTTC. Protein product: CAWMPGPGGYTF.